The source of this T cell receptor beta chain is a study of PD-1 blockade in classical Hodgkin lymphoma. No patient escaped relapse after autologous stem cell transplantation, and brentuximab vedotin exposure varied. Complete response, partial response or progressive disease was each patient's best response. With 4 bases removed from V and 0 bases from J, the gap between germline ends came to 13 bases. The germline CDR1 and CDR2 sequences are MNHEY and SMNVEV (reference sequence). The CDR3 length is 16 residues. The data were produced by immunoSEQ multiplex PCR, yet TCRdb's version contains in-frame clones alone and is incomplete. The sample gives around 14,000 clones, 83% of which show up once; approximately 25% is in the top ten.

The source was peripheral blood mononuclear cells (PBMCs), collected before the second cycle of nivolumab. The TCR originated in a human donor with classical Hodgkin lymphoma. This rearrangement joins TRBV27 to TRBJ2-4, with a weak D call TRBD1 (6 bases). The CDR3 sequence: CASSWETGLAKNIQYF. The CDR3 DNA is TGTGCCAGCAGTTGGGAAACAGGGCTAGCCAAAAACATTCAGTACTTC.